The 12 T cell receptor beta chains given below trace back to one sample, sequenced in a study of cytomegalovirus exposure and HLA in healthy donors. The PCR had 60 Vbeta and 13 Jbeta primers. Sequencing used immunoSEQ multiplex PCR; TCRdb keeps in-frame clones, though not all of them. The sample has roughly 200,000 clones; 77% are singletons. The sample taken for sequencing was PBMCs. The receptors stem from a woman aged 55-75 years in good health and CMV-seropositive.

The chain combines TRBV7-2 with TRBJ2-5, with TRBD1 identical over 8 bases. Per the germline V gene, CDR1 is SGHTA and CDR2 is FQGNSA. The CDR3 is 14 residues long. Trimming removed 5 bases from V and 5 bases from J; junction bases left unmatched: 7. The chain's CDR3 is CASSDRQGKETQYF. CDR3 nucleotide sequence: TGTGCCAGCAGCGACCGACAGGGGAAGGAGACCCAGTACTTC. The full variable domain, in which reference TRBV7-2 and TRBJ2-5 provide the parts outside the CDR3, is GAGVSQSPSNKVTEKGKDVELRCDPISGHTALYWYRQSLGQGLEFLIYFQGNSAPDKSGLPSDRFSAERTGGSVSTLTIQRTQQEDSAVYLCASSDRQGKETQYFGPGTRLLVL.

The chain recombines TRBV20-1 with TRBJ2-7; D gene uncertain. Germline CDR1 DFQATT, CDR2 SNEGSKA (reference sequence). The CDR3 is 10 amino acids. Trimming removed 8 bases at V and 6 bases at J, with 11 bases between. CDR3 protein: CSSGAGEQYF. The CDR3 nucleotides are TGCAGTTCCGGAGCTGGCGAGCAGTACTTC.

The CDR3 loop is CASSELRVQNQPQHF. Here the CDR3 DNA reads TGCGCCAGCAGTGAGTTACGGGTCCAAAATCAGCCCCAGCATTTT. The chain is built from TRBV10-1 and TRBJ1-5; unclear D gene. Trimming pared 1 base from V and 4 bases from J, leaving 11 bases between. This CDR3 has 15 residues. Germline CDR1 and CDR2: WNHNN and SYGVQD (reference sequence).

CDR3 in DNA: TGTGCCAGCAAAGGGGGAGATGGAAAACTGTTTTTT. Translation gives CASKGGDGKLFF. The rearrangement uses TRBV6-5 and TRBJ1-4; D might be TRBD1 (6 bases). Germline loops: CDR1 MNHEY, CDR2 SVGAGI. The length of the CDR3 is 12 residues. V dropped 7 bases and J dropped 10 bases, with 13 bases sitting between them.

This chain links TRBV9 with TRBJ2-3; D perhaps matches TRBD2 (6 bases). This CDR3 is built from 14 residues. CDR1 SGDLS and CDR2 YYNGEE come from the germline V gene. The V end was cut by 4 bases, the J end by 5 bases, with 14 bases between. DNA for the CDR3: TGTGCCAGCAGCCTGGGGACTGCAGGAGATACGCAGTATTTT. Its protein is CASSLGTAGDTQYF.

This clone was seen only once. This sequence joins TRBV4-2 and TRBJ2-7; 8 nucleotides match TRBD1. V was clipped by 3 bases and J by 3 bases; unmatched bases: 7. Germline CDR1 LGHNA, CDR2 YNFKEQ. The CDR3 has 15 residues. This chain's CDR3 is CASSQAGQDLYEQYF. CDR3 nucleotide sequence: TGTGCCAGCAGCCAGGCGGGACAGGACCTCTACGAGCAGTACTTC.

The genes are TRBV7-6 and TRBJ2-1; 11 nucleotides match TRBD2. Germline lookup yields CDR1 SGHVS and CDR2 FNYEAQ. CDR3 length: 16 amino acids. The junction had 10 bases not matched to a gene; V was cut back by 4 bases and J by 8 bases. This CDR3 reads CASSWVAGGPRDEQFF. CDR3 DNA: TGTGCCAGCAGCTGGGTAGCGGGGGGGCCTCGGGATGAGCAGTTCTTC.

This chain uses TRBV2 with TRBJ2-1; 8 bases map to TRBD2. The V segment lost 4 bases and the J segment 6 bases; nucleotides outside the gene matches: 8. This CDR3 has 15 residues. Germline V gives CDR1 SNHLY, CDR2 FYNNEI. This CDR3 reads CASSGSGGRSNEQFF. In nucleotides, the CDR3 is TGTGCCAGCAGTGGGAGCGGGGGTCGATCCAATGAGCAGTTCTTC.

The rearrangement links TRBV5-5 to TRBJ2-1, with a weak D call TRBD1 (6 bases). Germline V gene lookup returns CDR1 SGHKS and CDR2 YYEKEE (reference sequence). V was shortened by 4 bases and J by 7 bases, with 18 bases between the two germline ends. This CDR3 comprises 15 residues. In nucleotides, the CDR3 is TGTGCCAGCAGCCCACAGGGTGATGCCTGGAATGAGCAGTTCTTC. As protein: CASSPQGDAWNEQFF. Using reference TRBV5-5 and TRBJ2-1 for the parts outside the CDR3, the full variable domain is DAGVTQSPTHLIKTRGQQVTLRCSPISGHKSVSWYQQVLGQGPQFIFQYYEKEERGRGNFPDRFSARQFPNYSSELNVNALLLGDSALYLCASSPQGDAWNEQFFGPGTRLTVL.

The J gene is TRBJ2-7, the V gene TRBV7-6; D is perhaps TRBD1 (5 bases). This CDR3 is 15 amino acids long. In germline, CDR1 is SGHVS, CDR2 FNYEAQ. Trimming stripped 1 base from V and 3 bases from J, with 13 bases between. CDR3 DNA: TGTGCCAGCAGCTTAGTAGGAGAGGACAACTACGAGCAGTACTTC. Residues: CASSLVGEDNYEQYF.

The chain combines TRBV10-3 with TRBJ2-3; 8 bases agree with TRBD2. CDR3 length: 13 residues. The germline CDR1 and CDR2 sequences are ENHRY and SYGVKD. V lost 8 bases, J lost 2 bases, and 3 bases stayed unmatched. CDR3 sequence: CAIGLADTDTQYF. The CDR3, as DNA: TGTGCCATCGGACTAGCAGACACAGATACGCAGTATTTT.

The chain recombines TRBV7-3 with TRBJ2-1; 7 bases agree with TRBD2. Losses at the gene ends were 1 base for V and 4 bases for J; bases not matched to a gene: 4. This CDR3 is built from 15 residues. In germline, CDR1 is SGHTA, CDR2 FQGTGA. The CDR3 coding sequence is TGTGCCAGCAGCTTAATCCAGGGAGGGTACAATGAGCAGTTCTTC. Translating it yields CASSLIQGGYNEQFF.